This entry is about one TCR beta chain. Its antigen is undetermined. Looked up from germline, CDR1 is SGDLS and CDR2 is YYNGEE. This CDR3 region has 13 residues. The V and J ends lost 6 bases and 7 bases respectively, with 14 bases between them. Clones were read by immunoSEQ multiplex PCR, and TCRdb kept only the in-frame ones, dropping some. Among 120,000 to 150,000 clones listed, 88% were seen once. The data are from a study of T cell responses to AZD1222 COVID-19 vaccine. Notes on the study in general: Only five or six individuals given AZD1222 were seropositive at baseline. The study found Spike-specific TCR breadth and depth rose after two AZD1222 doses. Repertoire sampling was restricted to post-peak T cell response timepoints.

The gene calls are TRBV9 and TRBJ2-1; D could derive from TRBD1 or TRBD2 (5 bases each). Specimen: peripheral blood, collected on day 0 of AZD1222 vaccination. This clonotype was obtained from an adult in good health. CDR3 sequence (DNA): TGTGCCAGCACCGAAGGGACCGAAAATGAGCAGTTCTTC. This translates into CASTEGTENEQFF.